These 22 T cell receptor beta chains were all obtained from the same sample, sequenced in a study of blood T cells in healthy people across ages. Sample-barcoded 5' priming and a J-beta primer mix drove a second PCR of 7 to 11 cycles. TCRdb called the 5' RACE reads again in MiXCR, with one record for every CDR3 protein. The repertoire has about 940,000 distinct CDR3 sequences, around 49% of them found once; the top ten carry roughly an eighth. Sequencing used blood. These receptor sequences come from a man aged 25 to 40 in good health.

This clonotype was found many times. This chain joins TRBV6-1 and TRBJ2-1; TRBD2 matches at 9 bases. This CDR3 is 16 amino acids long. Per the germline V gene, CDR1 is MNHNS and CDR2 is SASEGT. V was clipped by 2 bases and J by 4 bases; unmatched bases: 6. CDR3 bases: TGTGCCAGCAGTGAATCGGGACTAGCTTTATACAATGAGCAGTTCTTC. The encoded protein is CASSESGLALYNEQFF.

The chain couples TRBV28 to TRBJ1-5, with a weak D call TRBD1 (5 bases). The CDR3 totals 15 residues. Germline CDR1 reads MDHEN; CDR2 reads SYDVKM. V was pared by 4 bases and J by 3 bases, with 13 bases between. As DNA, the CDR3 is TGTGCCAGCAGTTACACAGGAAACTTCAATCAGCCCCAGCATTTT. Its protein product is CASSYTGNFNQPQHF.

V is TRBV27 and J is TRBJ1-1; D ambiguous. V lost 5 bases and J lost 0, with 10 bases in between. This CDR3 has 14 amino acids. In germline, CDR1 is MNHEY, CDR2 SMNVEV (reference sequence). CDR3 sequence: CASSEDTMNTEAFF. DNA for the CDR3: TGTGCCAGCAGTGAAGACACCATGAACACTGAAGCTTTCTTT.

This clonotype has just a few counts. V is TRBV7-2 and J is TRBJ2-5; a weak D match, TRBD2 (5 bases). The CDR3 totals 14 residues. V lost 1 base and J 2 bases, leaving 8 bases between the germline ends. Germline assignment: CDR1 SGHTA and CDR2 FQGNSA. The CDR3 bases are TGTGCCAGCAGCTTAGTCCGGGGACAAGAGACCCAGTACTTC. Protein: CASSLVRGQETQYF.

The chain carries TRBV20-1 and TRBJ2-3; D is possibly TRBD1 (6 bases). Germline values: CDR1 DFQATT, CDR2 SNEGSKA (reference sequence). The V and J ends lost 0 bases and 1 base respectively, with 8 bases between them. The CDR3 runs 14 residues. The CDR3 DNA sequence: TGCAGTGCTAGAGATAACAGGGGCACAGATACGCAGTATTTT. Translated: CSARDNRGTDTQYF.

The V gene is TRBV20-1, the J gene TRBJ1-1; TRBD1 is a possible D gene (5 bases). This CDR3 is 16 amino acids long. The V and J ends lost 5 bases and 5 bases respectively, with 24 bases between them. The germline V gene encodes CDR1 DFQATT and CDR2 SNEGSKA (reference sequence). CDR3 in DNA: TGCAGTGCTGCCCGAAGCGGAATATTGGGGGGAACTGAAGCTTTCTTT. Its protein product is CSAARSGILGGTEAFF.

The chain combines TRBV12-3 or TRBV12-4 with TRBJ1-6; 9 positions match TRBD1. Trimming took 4 bases from V and 7 from J; bases not matched to a gene: 8. This CDR3 is built from 16 residues. The DNA of the CDR3 is TGTGCCAGCAGTTCTGGACAGGGGACGCGGAATTCACCCCTCCACTTT. The encoded protein is CASSSGQGTRNSPLHF.

This chain uses TRBV5-1 with TRBJ2-4; 8 positions match TRBD1. TRBJ2-7 matches the DNA end more closely, so the J call is doubtful. CDR1 and CDR2 from the germline V gene are SGHRS and YFSETQ. The CDR3 has 14 residues. The DNA of the CDR3 is TGCGCCAGCAGCGCCGGACAGGGCCCTGACGAGCAGTACTTC. It specifies CASSAGQGPDEQYF.

CDR3 nucleotide sequence: TGTGCCAGCAGCTCCTCTCGGACTCGCCAAGAGACCCAGTACTTC. Translation gives CASSSSRTRQETQYF. The gene calls are TRBV7-2 and TRBJ2-5, with D tentatively TRBD2 (5 bases). V shed 4 bases and J shed 1 base, with 13 bases lying between them. Germline CDR1 SGHTA, CDR2 FQGNSA. The CDR3 runs to 15 residues.

This clonotype was counted between two and nine times. The genes are TRBV24-1 and TRBJ2-5, with 10 nucleotides matching TRBD2. Germline CDR1 is KGHDR and CDR2 is SFDVKD. V trimming: 3 bases; J trimming: 2 bases; junction bases outside the gene matches: 5. CDR3 length: 16 residues. The CDR3 sequence is CATSDPGLAVQETQYF. Here the CDR3 DNA reads TGTGCCACCAGTGATCCAGGACTAGCGGTACAAGAGACCCAGTACTTC.

The CDR3 nucleotides read TGTGCCAGCAGCTTAACGGGGGGGCCCTACAATGAGCAGTACTTC. Its translation: CASSLTGGPYNEQYF. This chain uses TRBV7-2 with TRBJ2-1; 8 positions match TRBD2. The J call may be incorrect, as the DNA end agrees better with TRBJ2-7. This CDR3 is built from 15 residues. Germline V gene lookup returns CDR1 SGHTA and CDR2 FQGNSA.

The CDR3 loop is CSALGGGKIQYF. The CDR3 DNA reads as TGCAGTGCTCTCGGGGGCGGGAAGATCCAGTACTTC. The chain has TRBV20-1 and TRBJ2-5; D might be TRBD1 or TRBD2, each matching 6 bases. CDR1 is DFQATT, CDR2 SNEGSKA, per germline (reference sequence). The CDR3 is made up of 12 amino acids. Trimming took 5 bases from V and 10 from J, leaving 17 bases between them.

This chain connects TRBV4-2 to TRBJ2-3, with no clear D. Between the trimmed V and J ends, which lost 1 base and 6 bases, there was a span of 8 bases. Germline assignment: CDR1 LGHNA and CDR2 YNFKEQ. This CDR3 region has 13 residues. The CDR3 region is CASSQGYVDTQYF. The CDR3 DNA reads TGTGCCAGCAGCCAAGGATACGTGGATACGCAGTATTTT.

In this sample, this clonotype turned up a few times. The chain uses TRBV9 and TRBJ2-5; 15 bases are a match to TRBD2. The CDR3 contains 17 residues. Germline CDR1 and CDR2: SGDLS and YYNGEE. V gave up 3 bases and J gave up 5 bases; unmatched junction bases: 8. CDR3 DNA: TGTGCCAGCAGCGCCCGGACTAGCGGGGGGGCCTTGGAGACCCAGTACTTC. It encodes CASSARTSGGALETQYF.

The chain joins TRBV20-1 to TRBJ2-3; D is unclear. The CDR3 consists of 11 residues. The germline V gene encodes CDR1 DFQATT and CDR2 SNEGSKA (reference sequence). Trimming took 7 bases from V and 1 from J, leaving 6 bases between them. In DNA, the CDR3 is TGCAGTGTGTGGGGCACAGATACGCAGTATTTT. Its translation is CSVWGTDTQYF.

This rearrangement joins TRBV7-2 to TRBJ2-7; no firm D call. This CDR3 has 14 amino acids. The V end was cut by 1 base, the J end by 0 bases, with 7 bases between. Germline V CDR1 and CDR2: SGHTA, FQGNSA. CDR3 DNA sequence: TGTGCCAGCAGCTTAGGACGCCTCTCCTACGAGCAGTACTTC. Translation gives CASSLGRLSYEQYF. The complete variable domain, with remaining parts taken from reference TRBV7-2 and TRBJ2-7, reads GAGVSQSPSNKVTEKGKDVELRCDPISGHTALYWYRQSLGQGLEFLIYFQGNSAPDKSGLPSDRFSAERTGGSVSTLTIQRTQQEDSAVYLCASSLGRLSYEQYFGPGTRLTVT.

Points on this clonotype: This clone may be a read error of a much larger clone one base away. V and J are TRBV20-1 and TRBJ2-1; D possibly matches TRBD1 or TRBD2 (5 bases each). The CDR3 contains 14 residues. V was clipped by 0 bases and J by 6 bases, with 12 bases between them. Germline V gene lookup returns CDR1 DFQATT and CDR2 SNEGSKA (reference sequence). CDR3 coding DNA: TGCAGTGCTAGAGATCCCAGAGGGGTCAATGAGCAGTTCTTC. This sequence encodes CSARDPRGVNEQFF.

In nucleotides, the CDR3 is TGTGCCAGCAGCGTATTGGGACAGCCGAACACTGAAGCTTTCTTT. This encodes CASSVLGQPNTEAFF. V usage is TRBV9 and J usage is TRBJ1-1; 7 bases are a match to TRBD1. CDR3 length: 15 residues. CDR1 is SGDLS and CDR2 is YYNGEE in the germline V gene. V lost 1 base, J lost 1 base, and 4 bases stayed unmatched. Combining the CDR3 with reference TRBV9 and TRBJ1-1 gives the whole variable domain DSGVTQTPKHLITATGQRVTLRCSPRSGDLSVYWYQQSLDQGLQFLIQYYNGEERAKGNILERFSAQQFPDLHSELNLSSLELGDSALYFCASSVLGQPNTEAFFGQGTRLTVV.

This clonotype was seen only once. One end of the junction is discordant with germline, which a read error may explain. The rearrangement uses TRBV7-2 and TRBJ2-7; a possible D gene is TRBD1 (5 bases). The CDR3 totals 13 residues. Germline loops: CDR1 SGHTA, CDR2 FQGNSA. The CDR3 DNA is TGTGCCAGCGGCTTGGACAACCCCTACGAGCAGTACTTC. Translated, it gives CASGLDNPYEQYF. Looking up the rest from reference TRBV7-2 and TRBJ2-7 gives the full variable domain: GAGVSQSPSNKVTEKGKDVELRCDPISGHTALYWYRQSLGQGLEFLIYFQGNSAPDKSGLPSDRFSAERTGGSVSTLTIQRTQQEDSAVYLCASGLDNPYEQYFGPGTRLTVT.

The J gene is TRBJ2-1, the V gene TRBV9; the match to TRBD2 covers 8 bases. CDR1 is SGDLS and CDR2 is YYNGEE in the germline V gene. CDR3 length equals 15 residues. The V and J ends lost 6 bases and 2 bases, in that order; junction bases with no gene match: 7. The CDR3 protein is CASTLNGGAYNEQFF. The DNA of the CDR3 is TGTGCCAGCACCCTAAACGGGGGGGCCTACAATGAGCAGTTCTTC. Variable domain in full (rest from reference TRBV9 and TRBJ2-1): DSGVTQTPKHLITATGQRVTLRCSPRSGDLSVYWYQQSLDQGLQFLIQYYNGEERAKGNILERFSAQQFPDLHSELNLSSLELGDSALYFCASTLNGGAYNEQFFGPGTRLTVL.

The chain combines TRBV4-1 with TRBJ2-7; TRBD1 matches at 9 bases. The J call may be mistaken, given a closer DNA end match to TRBJ2-5. The CDR3 length is 19 residues. CDR1 and CDR2 (germline): MGHRA, YSYEKL. The CDR3 loop reads CASSQASAMTGGIGETQYF. The CDR3 DNA reads as TGCGCCAGCAGCCAAGCTTCGGCGATGACAGGGGGAATTGGAGAGACCCAGTACTTC.

This sequence joins TRBV6-2 or TRBV6-3 and TRBJ2-4; the D gene is possibly TRBD1 (5 bases). CDR1 and CDR2 (germline): MNHEY, SVGEGT. Trimming removed 7 bases from V and 1 base from J, with 11 bases in between. This CDR3 has 14 amino acids. CDR3 DNA sequence: TGTGCCAGCATCCAGGGCGCCGCCAAAAACATTCAGTACTTC. Encoded protein: CASIQGAAKNIQYF.